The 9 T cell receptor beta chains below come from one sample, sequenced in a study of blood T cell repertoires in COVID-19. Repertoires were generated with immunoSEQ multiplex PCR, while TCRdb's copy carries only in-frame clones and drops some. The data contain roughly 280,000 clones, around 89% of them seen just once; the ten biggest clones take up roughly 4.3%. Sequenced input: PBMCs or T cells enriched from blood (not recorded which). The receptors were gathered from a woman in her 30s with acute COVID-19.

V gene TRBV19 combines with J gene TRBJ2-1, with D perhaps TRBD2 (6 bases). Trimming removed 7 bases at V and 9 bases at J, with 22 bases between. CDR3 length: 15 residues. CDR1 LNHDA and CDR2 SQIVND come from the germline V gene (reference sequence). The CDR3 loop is CASISGTPPLGEQFF. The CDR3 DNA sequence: TGTGCCAGTATCTCGGGGACTCCCCCCCTGGGTGAGCAGTTCTTC. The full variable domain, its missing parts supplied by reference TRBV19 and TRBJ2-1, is DGGITQSPKYLFRKEGQNVTLSCEQNLNHDAMYWYRQDPGQGLRLIYYSQIVNDFQKGDIAEGYSVSREKKESFPLTVTSAQKNPTAFYLCASISGTPPLGEQFFGPGTRLTVL.

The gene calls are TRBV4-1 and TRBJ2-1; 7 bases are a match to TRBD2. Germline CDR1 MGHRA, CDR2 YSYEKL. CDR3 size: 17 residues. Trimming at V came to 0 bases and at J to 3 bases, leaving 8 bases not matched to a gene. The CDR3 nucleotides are TGCGCCAGCAGCCAAGAGAACTGGCGGGAGTTCTACAATGAGCAGTTCTTC. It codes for CASSQENWREFYNEQFF.

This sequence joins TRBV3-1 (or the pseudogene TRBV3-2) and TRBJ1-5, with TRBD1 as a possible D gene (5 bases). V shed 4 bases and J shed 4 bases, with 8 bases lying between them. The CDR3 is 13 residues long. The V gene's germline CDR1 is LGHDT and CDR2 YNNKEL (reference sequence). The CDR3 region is CASSPNRNQPQHF. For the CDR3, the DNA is TGTGCCAGCAGCCCAAACAGGAATCAGCCCCAGCATTTT.

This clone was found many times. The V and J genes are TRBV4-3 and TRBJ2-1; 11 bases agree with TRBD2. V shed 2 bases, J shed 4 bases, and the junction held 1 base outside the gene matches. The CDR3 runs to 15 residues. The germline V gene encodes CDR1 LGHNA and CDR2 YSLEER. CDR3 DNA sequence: TGCGCCAGCAGCCAACCTAGCGGGGGGTACAATGAGCAGTTCTTC. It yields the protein CASSQPSGGYNEQFF.

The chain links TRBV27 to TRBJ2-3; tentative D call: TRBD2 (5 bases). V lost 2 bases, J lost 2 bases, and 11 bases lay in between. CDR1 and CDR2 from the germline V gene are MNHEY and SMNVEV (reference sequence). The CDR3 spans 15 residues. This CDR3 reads CASSLSRAVTDTQYF. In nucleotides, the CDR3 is TGTGCCAGCAGTTTAAGCCGAGCGGTCACAGATACGCAGTATTTT.

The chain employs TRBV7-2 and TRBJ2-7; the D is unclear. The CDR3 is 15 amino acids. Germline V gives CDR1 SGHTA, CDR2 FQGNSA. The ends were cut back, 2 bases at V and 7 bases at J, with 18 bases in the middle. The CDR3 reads CASSLSGPELREQYF. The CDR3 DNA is TGTGCCAGCAGCTTATCAGGCCCAGAACTCAGGGAGCAGTACTTC.

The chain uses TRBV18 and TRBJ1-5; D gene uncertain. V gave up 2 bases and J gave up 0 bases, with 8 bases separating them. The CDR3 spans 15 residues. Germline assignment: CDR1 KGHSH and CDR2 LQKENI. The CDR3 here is CASSPVPYSNQPQHF. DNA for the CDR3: TGTGCCAGCTCACCAGTTCCGTATAGCAATCAGCCCCAGCATTTT.

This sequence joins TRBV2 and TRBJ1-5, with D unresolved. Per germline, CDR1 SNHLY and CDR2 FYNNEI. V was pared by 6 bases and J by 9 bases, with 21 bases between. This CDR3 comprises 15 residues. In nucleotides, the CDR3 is TGTGCCAGCAGAGCCCGGGAGGCCCCGGAGTGGCCCCAGCATTTT. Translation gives CASRAREAPEWPQHF.

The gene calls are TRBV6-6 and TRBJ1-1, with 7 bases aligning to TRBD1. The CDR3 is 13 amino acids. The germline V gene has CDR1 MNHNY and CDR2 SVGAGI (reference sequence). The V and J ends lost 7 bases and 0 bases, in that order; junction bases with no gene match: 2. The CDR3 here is CASMGQLNTEAFF. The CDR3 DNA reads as TGTGCCAGCATGGGACAGTTGAACACTGAAGCTTTCTTT.